This T cell receptor beta chain is from a study of blood T cell repertoires in COVID-19. This CDR3 spans 14 amino acids. V was pared by 5 bases and J by 10 bases, with 12 bases of the junction left unmatched. Germline lookup yields CDR1 SQVTM and CDR2 ANQGSEA. TCRdb's copy holds only in-frame clones and misses some; the assay was immunoSEQ multiplex PCR. The table has 30,000 to 45,000 clones, roughly nine tenths seen once; the top ten hold about 2.2%. V is TRBV29-1 and J is TRBJ2-1; TRBD2 aligns across 9 bases. The sample taken for sequencing was peripheral blood. The source of this sequence is a man between 45 and 60 years old with active COVID-19. The CDR3 coding sequence is TGCAGCGTTCTTATAGCGGGGGCGGCCAGGGAGCAGTTCTTC. This gives the protein CSVLIAGAAREQFF.